This TCR beta chain came from a study of radiation and T cells in renal cell carcinoma. Study results and caveats: No pretreatment tumor biopsies were available for baseline clonotypes. From baseline, blood top tumor clonotypes peaked at 2 weeks post-radiation.

This clone appeared once. The antigen remains undetermined. Time point indicated: blood 2 weeks post-SBRT. The treatment: 15 Gy SBRT to primary tumor, nephrectomy 4 weeks later. After SBRT, blood was collected at 2 and 4 weeks, plus baseline. The tumor was a clear cell renal cell carcinoma. Libraries were prepared by immunoSEQ multiplex PCR; TCRdb keeps only in-frame clonotypes and omits some of them. The sample shows 150,000 to 190,000 clones, approximately 90% of them seen only once. Germline lookup yields CDR1 MGHRA and CDR2 YSYEKL. This CDR3 is built from 13 residues. V dropped 0 bases and J dropped 11 bases, with 13 bases sitting between them.

The sequencing used blood, collected from a patient whose treatment included radiotherapy and nephrectomy. J is TRBJ1-1 and V is TRBV4-1; D is uncertain. The origin of this receptor is a woman aged 45-65 years with renal cell carcinoma. The DNA of the CDR3 is TGCGCCAGCAGCCAAGAGGTTGATCGGCGTGCTTTCTTT. It encodes CASSQEVDRRAFF.